This paragraph reports one TCR beta chain. Its specificity is not known. CDR1 is SGDLS and CDR2 is YYNGEE in the germline V gene. The CDR3 sequence is 15 residues long. Trimming took 4 bases from V and 2 from J, leaving 13 bases between them. These data come from a study of T cell responses to AZD1222 COVID-19 vaccine. The study pooled second doses at about 4 or about 12 weeks. Regarding the study as a whole: Reportedly, nearly half of unique spike TCRs recognized epitopes outside B.1.351/B.1.1.7 mutations. Donors, mostly white British, included more females; clonal diversity was possibly underestimated. Spike as a whole was targeted by vaccine-associated CD4 TCRs, dominant at 160-218 and 743-854.

Profiling relied on immunoSEQ multiplex PCR, and the TCRdb table lists in-frame clones only, not all of them. Among about 84,000 clones listed, about 90% were seen once. This sequence joins TRBV9 and TRBJ1-3, with D perhaps matching TRBD1 (6 bases). Sequencing was performed on peripheral blood, taken 28 days after the second AZD1222 dose. The TCR originated in an adult who received the AZD1222 COVID-19 vaccine. CDR3 in amino acids: CASSSTGLPGNTIYF. CDR3 sequence (DNA): TGTGCCAGCAGCTCCACAGGGTTACCTGGAAACACCATATATTTT.